This T cell receptor (beta chain) came from a study of OX40 agonist ivuxolimab in advanced cancers. This CDR3 contains 14 residues. The V gene lost 0 bases and the J gene lost 1 base, with 7 bases spanning the gap. CDR1 is SGHNT and CDR2 is YYREEE in the germline V gene (reference sequence). Points from the study as a whole: Several nonresponders also turned out to have low normalized T-cell clonal expansion. The antigens recognized by the expanded peripheral T cells, that is their antigen specificity, were not determined.

Profiling relied on immunoSEQ multiplex PCR, and the TCRdb table lists in-frame clones only, not all of them. The table includes around 84,000 clones, about nine tenths detected once. As for this clone: The antigen remains unidentified.

The chain couples TRBV5-4 to TRBJ1-1, with D perhaps TRBD1 (5 bases). The source is an adult with an advanced solid tumor such as melanoma, head and neck, liver or kidney cancer. The sample here was CD4+ or CD8+ T cells sorted from blood, taken in a trial of the OX40 agonist ivuxolimab. The CDR3: CASSLGGTNTEAFF. In DNA form, the CDR3 reads TGTGCCAGCAGCTTGGGTGGGACGAACACTGAAGCTTTCTTT.